Given below is one T cell receptor beta chain in context. Its antigen is unidentified. Patients had resection in Japan or China between about 2013 and 2018. These data belong to a study of immune evolution from preneoplasia to lung adenocarcinoma. General observations from the study: Later-stage lesions appeared to have more T cells, more diversity, less clonality.

The method was immunoSEQ multiplex PCR; TCRdb's version includes in-frame clones alone and lacks a portion of them. Here the sample spans 7,600 or so clones, nearly 80% being singletons. The V segment lost 5 bases and the J segment 5 bases; nucleotides outside the gene matches: 10. The CDR3 spans 15 residues. Germline CDR1 and CDR2: SGHVS and FQNEAQ. Sample: FFPE adjacent normal lung tissue. V is TRBV7-8 and J is TRBJ1-2; 8 bases match TRBD1. This receptor was obtained from a person in their sixties or seventies with lung adenocarcinoma. The CDR3 loop reads CASSPRTGTGYGYTF. CDR3 nucleotides: TGTGCCAGCAGCCCCCGGACAGGGACAGGATATGGCTACACCTTC.